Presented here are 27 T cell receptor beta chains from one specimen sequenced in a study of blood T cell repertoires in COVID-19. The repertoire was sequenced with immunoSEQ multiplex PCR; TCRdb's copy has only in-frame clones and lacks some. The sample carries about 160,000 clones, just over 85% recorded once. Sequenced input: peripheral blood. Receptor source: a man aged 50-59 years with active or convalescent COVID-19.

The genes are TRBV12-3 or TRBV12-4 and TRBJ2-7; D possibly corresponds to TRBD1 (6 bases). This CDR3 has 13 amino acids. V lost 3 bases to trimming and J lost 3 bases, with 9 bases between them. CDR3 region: CASSFRGRYEQYF. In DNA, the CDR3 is TGTGCCAGCAGTTTCAGGGGACGCTACGAGCAGTACTTC.

CDR3 region: CASSEEAGQGSPLHF. CDR3 DNA sequence: TGTGCCAGCAGTGAAGAGGCGGGACAGGGTTCACCCCTCCACTTT. This chain links TRBV6-1 with TRBJ1-6; 9 bases line up with TRBD1. Per the germline V gene, CDR1 is MNHNS and CDR2 is SASEGT. The CDR3 runs to 15 residues. V shed 1 base and J 9 bases; nucleotides not matched to a gene: 4.

The CDR3 DNA follows: TGTGCCAGCAGCTTAGGGGGCATTCCCCACGAGCAGTACTTC. Protein: CASSLGGIPHEQYF. The chain uses TRBV7-6 and TRBJ2-7, with TRBD1 as a possible D gene (5 bases). CDR3 size: 14 residues. V lost 1 base and J lost 5, with 12 bases in between. CDR1 is SGHVS, CDR2 FNYEAQ, per germline.

CDR3 sequence: CASSQEWTSEAGELFF. For the CDR3, the DNA is TGTGCCAGCAGCCAAGAATGGACTAGCGAGGCCGGGGAGCTGTTTTTT. V usage is TRBV3-1 (or the pseudogene TRBV3-2) and J usage is TRBJ2-2; TRBD2 agrees at 9 bases. The CDR3 contains 16 residues. Germline V gene sequence: CDR1 LGHDT, CDR2 YNNKEL (reference sequence). Losses at the gene ends were 0 bases for V and 6 bases for J; bases not matched to a gene: 5.

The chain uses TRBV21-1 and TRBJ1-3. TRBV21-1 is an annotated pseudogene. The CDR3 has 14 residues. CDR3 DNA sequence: TGTGCCAGCAGCAAAGTCGCGATCCGGGACACCATATATTTT. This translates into CASSKVAIRDTIYF.

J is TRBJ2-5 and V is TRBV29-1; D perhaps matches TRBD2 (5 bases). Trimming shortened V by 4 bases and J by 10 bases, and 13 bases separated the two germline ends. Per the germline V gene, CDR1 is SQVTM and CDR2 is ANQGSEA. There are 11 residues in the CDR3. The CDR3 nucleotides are TGCAGCGTTGCCTCCAAGGGAGACCAGTACTTC. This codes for CSVASKGDQYF.

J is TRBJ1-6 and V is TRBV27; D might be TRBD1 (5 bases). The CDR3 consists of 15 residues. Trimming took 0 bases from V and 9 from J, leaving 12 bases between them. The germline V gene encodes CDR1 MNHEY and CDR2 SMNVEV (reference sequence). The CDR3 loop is CASSLSGGPGSPLHF. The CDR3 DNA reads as TGTGCCAGCAGTTTATCGGGGGGTCCGGGTTCACCCCTCCACTTT.

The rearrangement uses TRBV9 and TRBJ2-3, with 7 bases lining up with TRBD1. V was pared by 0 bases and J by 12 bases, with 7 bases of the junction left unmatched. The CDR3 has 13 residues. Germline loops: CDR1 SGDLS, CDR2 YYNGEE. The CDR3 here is CASSVVEGQFQYF. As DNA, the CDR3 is TGTGCCAGCAGCGTAGTTGAGGGACAGTTTCAGTATTTT.

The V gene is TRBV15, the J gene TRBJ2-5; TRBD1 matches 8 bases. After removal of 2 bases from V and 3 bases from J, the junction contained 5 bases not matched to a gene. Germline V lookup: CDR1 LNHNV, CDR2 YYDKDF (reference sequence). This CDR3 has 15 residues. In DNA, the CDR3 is TGTGCCACCAGCAGAACTCTACAGGGGGAAGAGACCCAGTACTTC. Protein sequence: CATSRTLQGEETQYF.

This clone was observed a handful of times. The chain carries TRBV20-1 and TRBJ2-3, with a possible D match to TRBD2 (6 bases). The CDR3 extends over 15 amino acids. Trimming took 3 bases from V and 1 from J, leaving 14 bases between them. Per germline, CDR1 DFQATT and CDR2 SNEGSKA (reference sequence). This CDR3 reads CSASVREKGTDTQYF. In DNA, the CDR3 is TGCAGTGCTAGTGTCCGGGAGAAAGGCACAGATACGCAGTATTTT.

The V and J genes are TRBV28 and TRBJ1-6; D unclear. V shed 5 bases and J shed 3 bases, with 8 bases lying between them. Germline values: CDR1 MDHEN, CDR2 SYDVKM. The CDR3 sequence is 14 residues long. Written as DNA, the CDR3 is TGTGCCAGCAGTGGCGGGAACTATAATTCACCCCTCCACTTT. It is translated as CASSGGNYNSPLHF.

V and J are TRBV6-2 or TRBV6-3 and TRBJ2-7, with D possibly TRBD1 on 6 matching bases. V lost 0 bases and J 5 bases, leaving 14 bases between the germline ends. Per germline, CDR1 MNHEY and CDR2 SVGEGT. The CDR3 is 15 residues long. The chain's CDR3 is CASSYSKTGPDEQYF. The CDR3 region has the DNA TGTGCCAGCAGTTACTCTAAGACAGGACCTGACGAGCAGTACTTC.

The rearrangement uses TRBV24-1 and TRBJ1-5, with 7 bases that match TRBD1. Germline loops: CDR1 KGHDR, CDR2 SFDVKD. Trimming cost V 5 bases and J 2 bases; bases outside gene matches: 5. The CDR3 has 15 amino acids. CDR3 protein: CATSGTGTGNQPQHF. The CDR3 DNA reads TGTGCCACCAGTGGTACCGGGACAGGCAATCAGCCCCAGCATTTT.

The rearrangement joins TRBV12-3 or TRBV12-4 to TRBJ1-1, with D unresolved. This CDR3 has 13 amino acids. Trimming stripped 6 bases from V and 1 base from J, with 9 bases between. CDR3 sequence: CASSRAGNTEAFF. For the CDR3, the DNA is TGTGCCAGCAGCCGTGCGGGGAACACTGAAGCTTTCTTT.

CDR3 nucleotides: TGTGCCACCAGTGACGACACAGGCCCCCGCGAGCAGTACTTC. It is translated as CATSDDTGPREQYF. This chain links TRBV24-1 with TRBJ2-7; tentative D call: TRBD1 (5 bases). CDR1 is KGHDR, CDR2 SFDVKD, per germline. Trimming removed 4 bases at V and 6 bases at J, with 15 bases between. This CDR3 has 14 amino acids.

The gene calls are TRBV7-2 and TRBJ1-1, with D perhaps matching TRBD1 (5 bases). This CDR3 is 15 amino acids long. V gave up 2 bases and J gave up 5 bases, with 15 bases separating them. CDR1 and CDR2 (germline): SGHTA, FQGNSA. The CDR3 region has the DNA TGTGCCAGCAGCTTATATCAGGGAGGGGAGACTGAAGCTTTCTTT. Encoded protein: CASSLYQGGETEAFF.

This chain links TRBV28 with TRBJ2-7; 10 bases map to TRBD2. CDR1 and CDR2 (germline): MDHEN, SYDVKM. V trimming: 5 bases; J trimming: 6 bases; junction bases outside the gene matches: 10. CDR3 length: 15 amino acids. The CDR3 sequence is CASSVLLAGVGEQYF. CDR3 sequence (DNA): TGTGCCAGCAGTGTCCTTCTAGCGGGAGTCGGCGAGCAGTACTTC.

In DNA form, the CDR3 reads TGTGCCACCAGTGACCGACGGGGGGATGAGCAGTTCTTC. Amino acids: CATSDRRGDEQFF. This chain joins TRBV24-1 and TRBJ2-1; 7 bases line up with TRBD2. The CDR3 sequence is 13 residues long. Per germline, CDR1 KGHDR and CDR2 SFDVKD. With 4 bases clipped from V and 8 bases from J, the junction kept 4 bases outside the gene matches.

The CDR3 sequence: CASSQGGAETQYF. The DNA of the CDR3 is TGTGCCAGCAGCCAAGGGGGCGCGGAGACCCAGTACTTC. The chain has TRBV7-9 and TRBJ2-5; 7 nucleotides match TRBD1. The V gene's germline CDR1 is SEHNR and CDR2 FQNEAQ (reference sequence). The CDR3 has 13 residues. J was trimmed by 5 bases and V by 5 bases; bases with no gene match: 5.

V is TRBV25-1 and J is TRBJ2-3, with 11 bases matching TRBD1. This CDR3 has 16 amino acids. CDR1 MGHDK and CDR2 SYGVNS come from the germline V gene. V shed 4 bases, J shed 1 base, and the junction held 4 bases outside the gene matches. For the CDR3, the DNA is TGTGCCAGCAGTGGGACAGGGGGCGCGGGCACAGATACGCAGTATTTT. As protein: CASSGTGGAGTDTQYF.

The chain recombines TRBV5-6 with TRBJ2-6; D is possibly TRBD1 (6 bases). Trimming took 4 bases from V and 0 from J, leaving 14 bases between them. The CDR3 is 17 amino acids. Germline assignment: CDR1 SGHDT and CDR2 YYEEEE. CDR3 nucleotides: TGTGCCAGCAGCCCCCGGACAGTCTACTCTGGGGCCAACGTCCTGACTTTC. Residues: CASSPRTVYSGANVLTF.

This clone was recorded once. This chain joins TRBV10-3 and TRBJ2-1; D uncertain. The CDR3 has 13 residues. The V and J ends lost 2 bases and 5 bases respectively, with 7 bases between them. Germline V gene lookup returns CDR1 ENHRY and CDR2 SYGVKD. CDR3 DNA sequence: TGTGCCATCAGTGAGCCAACTAACAATGAGCAGTTCTTC. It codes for CAISEPTNNEQFF.

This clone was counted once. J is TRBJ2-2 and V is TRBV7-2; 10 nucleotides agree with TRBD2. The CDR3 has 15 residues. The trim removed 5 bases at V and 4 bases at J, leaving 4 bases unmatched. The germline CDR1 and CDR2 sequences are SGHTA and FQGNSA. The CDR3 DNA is TGTGCCAGCAGCAGTAGCGGGGGGCCCACCGGGGAGCTGTTTTTT. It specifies CASSSSGGPTGELFF.

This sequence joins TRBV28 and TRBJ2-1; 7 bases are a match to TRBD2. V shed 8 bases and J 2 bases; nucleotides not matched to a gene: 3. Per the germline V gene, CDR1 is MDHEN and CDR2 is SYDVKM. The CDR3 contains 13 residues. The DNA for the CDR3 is TGTGCCAGCTGGCGGGGGACCTACAATGAGCAGTTCTTC. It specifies CASWRGTYNEQFF.

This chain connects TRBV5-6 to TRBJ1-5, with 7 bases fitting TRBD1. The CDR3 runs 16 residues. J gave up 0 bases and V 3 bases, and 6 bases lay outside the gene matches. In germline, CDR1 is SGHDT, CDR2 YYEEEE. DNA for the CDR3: TGTGCCAGCAGCTCCGGGACAGATTATAGCAATCAGCCCCAGCATTTT. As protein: CASSSGTDYSNQPQHF.

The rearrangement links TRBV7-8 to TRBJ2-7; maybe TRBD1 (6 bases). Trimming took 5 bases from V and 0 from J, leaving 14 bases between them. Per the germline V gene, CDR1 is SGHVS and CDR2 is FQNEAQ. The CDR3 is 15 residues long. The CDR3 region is CASSKNRDYSYEQYF. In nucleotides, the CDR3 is TGTGCCAGCAGCAAAAACAGGGATTACTCCTACGAGCAGTACTTC.

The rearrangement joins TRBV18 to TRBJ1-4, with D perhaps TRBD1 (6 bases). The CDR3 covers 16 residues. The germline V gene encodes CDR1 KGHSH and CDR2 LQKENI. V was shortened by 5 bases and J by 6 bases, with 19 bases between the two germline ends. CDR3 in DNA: TGTGCCAGCTCATCATACCGGACAGATTTCGATGAAAAACTGTTTTTT. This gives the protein CASSSYRTDFDEKLFF. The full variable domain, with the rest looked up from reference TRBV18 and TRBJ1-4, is NAGVMQNPRHLVRRRGQEARLRCSPMKGHSHVYWYRQLPEEGLKFMVYLQKENIIDESGMPKERFSAEFPKEGPSILRIQQVVRGDSAAYFCASSSYRTDFDEKLFFGSGTQLSVL.